Presented here are 2 T cell receptor beta chains from one specimen sequenced in a study of CD8+ T cells in alopecia areata. The treatment denotes: oral pan-JAK inhibitor, 5-10 mg twice daily. Following RNA extraction, reverse transcription yielded cDNA that acted as the sequencing template. TCRdb's table, derived via immunoSEQ multiplex PCR, lists solely in-frame clones and lacks some. The data contain 200,000 to 250,000 clones, approximately 38% of them singletons. The input for sequencing was CD4+ T cells sorted from blood, taken around week 30, from a patient treated with tofacitinib. The receptor set was obtained from a human donor with alopecia areata.

J is TRBJ2-1 and V is TRBV14; 12 bases match TRBD2. With 3 bases clipped from V and 8 bases from J, the junction kept 11 bases outside the gene matches. CDR3 length equals 17 residues. The germline CDR1 and CDR2 sequences are SGHDN and FVKESK. The chain's CDR3 is CASSQVYGTSGLYEQFF. CDR3 in DNA: TGTGCCAGCAGCCAGGTATACGGGACTAGCGGGTTGTATGAGCAGTTCTTC.

The chain couples TRBV29-1 to TRBJ2-1; D is unresolved. This CDR3 region has 15 residues. The germline gives CDR1 SQVTM, CDR2 ANQGSEA. Trimming took 3 bases from V and 0 from J, leaving 12 bases between them. The CDR3 reads CSVDPTGSSYNEQFF. The CDR3 DNA is TGCAGCGTTGACCCAACCGGGTCCTCCTACAATGAGCAGTTCTTC.